This is a list of T cell receptor beta chains from one sample in a study of T cell changes during pregnancy in multiple sclerosis. TCRdb's copy holds only in-frame clones and misses some; the assay was immunoSEQ multiplex PCR. The profile shows roughly 41,000 clones, 90% to 95% of them singletons. The sequenced sample was peripheral blood, obtained in the third trimester of pregnancy. The receptors derive from a female donor with multiple sclerosis, enrolled in a pregnancy study. CDR3s include the opening cysteine and the closing phenylalanine or tryptophan. Each record gives: clone size, J gene, D gene, V gene, CDR3 DNA, CDR3 protein. A D gene is named only where the DNA matches it firmly. Where a row states a size, it is once, few, many or the class of an expanded clone; other rows omit it.

clone size: .; J gene: TRBJ1-2; D gene: .; V gene: TRBV19; CDR3 DNA: TGTGCCAGTAGTATGGTACAGGTTCCGGGCTACACCTTC; CDR3 protein: CASSMVQVPGYTF
clone size: once; J gene: TRBJ1-5; D gene: TRBD1; V gene: TRBV11-2; CDR3 DNA: TGTGCCAGCAGCGCCGGGACAGAGAACAATCAGCCCCAGCATTTT; CDR3 protein: CASSAGTENNQPQHF
clone size: .; J gene: TRBJ2-5; D gene: TRBD1; V gene: TRBV11-3; CDR3 DNA: TGTGCCAGCAGCTCCCGACAGGGTGAACGCGCGACCCAGTACTTC; CDR3 protein: CASSSRQGERATQYF
clone size: .; J gene: TRBJ1-2; D gene: TRBD1; V gene: TRBV5-4; CDR3 DNA: TGTGCCAGCAGCTTGAGCCCCGGACAGGTCTATGGCTACACCTTC; CDR3 protein: CASSLSPGQVYGYTF
clone size: .; J gene: TRBJ1-1; D gene: .; V gene: TRBV7-2; CDR3 DNA: TGTGCCAGCAGCTTAGGGAGAGCTGAAGCTTTCTTT; CDR3 protein: CASSLGRAEAFF
clone size: .; J gene: TRBJ2-7; D gene: .; V gene: TRBV19; CDR3 DNA: TGTGCCAGTAGTATGACAGGTCTATACGAGCAGTACTTC; CDR3 protein: CASSMTGLYEQYF
clone size: medium-sized; J gene: TRBJ2-1; D gene: TRBD1; V gene: TRBV19; CDR3 DNA: TGTGCCAGTAGTATGACAGGGCTGGATGAGCAGTTCTTC; CDR3 protein: CASSMTGLDEQFF
clone size: .; J gene: TRBJ1-3; D gene: .; V gene: TRBV30; CDR3 DNA: TGTGCCTGGAGTGTCTTCAGAAGCTCTGGAAACACCATATATTTT; CDR3 protein: CAWSVFRSSGNTIYF
clone size: .; J gene: TRBJ1-1; D gene: .; V gene: TRBV7-2; CDR3 DNA: TGTGCCAGCAGCTTAGGGAGCATGAACACTGAAGCTTTCTTT; CDR3 protein: CASSLGSMNTEAFF
clone size: .; J gene: TRBJ1-6; D gene: .; V gene: TRBV5-1; CDR3 DNA: TGCGCCAGCAGCTTGGGCGGGGGAAATTCACCCCTCCACTTT; CDR3 protein: CASSLGGGNSPLHF
clone size: .; J gene: TRBJ2-7; D gene: TRBD1; V gene: TRBV4-1; CDR3 DNA: TGCGCCAGCAGCCAAGCCCGGACAGGGATCTCCTACGAGCAGTACTTC; CDR3 protein: CASSQARTGISYEQYF
clone size: .; J gene: TRBJ1-1; D gene: TRBD1; V gene: TRBV29-1; CDR3 DNA: TGCAGCGTTGAAGCCGGGACAGGGAGAAACACTGAAGCTTTCTTT; CDR3 protein: CSVEAGTGRNTEAFF
clone size: .; J gene: TRBJ1-1; D gene: TRBD1; V gene: TRBV7-2; CDR3 DNA: TGTGCCAGCAGCTTTGGTGGGACAGGGAATCCTGAAGCTTTCTTT; CDR3 protein: CASSFGGTGNPEAFF
clone size: once; J gene: TRBJ1-4; D gene: .; V gene: TRBV7-9; CDR3 DNA: TGTGCCAGCAGCTTAGCGAGGGTTGCTAATGAAAAACTGTTTTTT; CDR3 protein: CASSLARVANEKLFF
clone size: .; J gene: TRBJ2-7; D gene: .; V gene: TRBV18; CDR3 DNA: TGTGCCAGCTCACCGGAGACAGTTGAGCAGTACTTC; CDR3 protein: CASSPETVEQYF
clone size: .; J gene: TRBJ2-5; D gene: .; V gene: TRBV5-4; CDR3 DNA: TGTGCCAGCAGCTTGGGTCAATGGCAGACCCAGTACTTC; CDR3 protein: CASSLGQWQTQYF
clone size: .; J gene: TRBJ1-1; D gene: .; V gene: TRBV28; CDR3 DNA: TGTGCCAGCAGTTTAGGGCAGGAGAACACTGAAGCTTTCTTT; CDR3 protein: CASSLGQENTEAFF